These T cell receptor beta chains were read from a single sample in a study of T cells in tuberculosis. Profiled with immunoSEQ multiplex PCR; TCRdb holds only in-frame clones, not every one. The sample has approximately 46,000 clones, 90% to 95% seen once. This specimen was PBMCs, taken at tuberculosis diagnosis. The source is an adult with tuberculosis. Each CDR3 is given with its conserved first and last residue.

>TRBJ1-2|TRBV5-1
CASSLGQANYGYTF
>TRBJ2-1|TRBV5-4
CASSLAGGQKEFF
>TRBJ1-1|TRBV5-1
CASSLWAGGTEAFF
>TRBJ2-7|TRBV7-2
CASSLGDRGEQYF
>TRBJ2-7|TRBV5-6
CASSLALRSYEQYF
>TRBJ2-1|TRBV7-2
CASSLGLREGLGGNEQFF
>TRBJ2-1|TRBV4-1
CASSQEIPSNPPLF
>TRBJ2-7|TRBV14
CASSQVSGLNSYKQYF
>TRBJ1-1|TRBV6-4
CASSPDRVNTEAFF
>TRBJ1-2|TRBV9
CASSQTGQGEWGYTF
>TRBJ2-7|TRBV30
CAWNRGPTSYEQYF
>TRBJ2-3|TRBV5-1
CASSTGDTYTQYF
>TRBJ2-1|TRBV6-4
CASSASLTSGLEEQFF
>TRBJ2-7|TRBV19
CASSMREGANPYF
>TRBJ2-7|TRBV4-3
CASSQGTSVIYEQYF
>TRBJ1-2|TRBV21-1
CASSNGGQGYGYTF
>TRBJ2-1|TRBV7-2
CASSSQGRGEQFF
>TRBJ1-1|TRBV30
CAWRTGENTEAFF
>TRBJ2-7|TRBV6-7
CAKRTGFRGQYF
>TRBJ2-2|TRBV9
CASSATGWGTGELFF
>TRBJ1-1|TRBV27
CASSPYRQNEAFF
>TRBJ2-7|TRBV6-1
CASSDPGVYEQYF
>TRBJ2-5|TRBV19
CASRRTDQETQYF
>TRBJ2-1|TRBV5-1
CASSLGLAGGLQFF
>TRBJ2-5|TRBV30
CAWTQQETQYF